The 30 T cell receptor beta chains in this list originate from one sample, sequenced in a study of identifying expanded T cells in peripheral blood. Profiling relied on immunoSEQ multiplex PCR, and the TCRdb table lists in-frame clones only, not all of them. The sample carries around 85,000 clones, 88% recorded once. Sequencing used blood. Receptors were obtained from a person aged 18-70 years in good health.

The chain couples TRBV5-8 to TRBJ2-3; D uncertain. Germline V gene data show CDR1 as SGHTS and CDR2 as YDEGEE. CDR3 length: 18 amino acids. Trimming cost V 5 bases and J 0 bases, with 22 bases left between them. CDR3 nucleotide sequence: TGTGCCAGCAGTCCTGGTGAAGTGGGCACTCTTAGCACAGATACGCAGTATTTT. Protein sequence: CASSPGEVGTLSTDTQYF.

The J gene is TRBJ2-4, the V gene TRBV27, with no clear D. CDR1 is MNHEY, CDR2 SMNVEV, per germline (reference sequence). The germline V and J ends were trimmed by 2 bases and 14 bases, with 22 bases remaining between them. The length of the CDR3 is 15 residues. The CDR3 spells CASSLTPDTVRVKYF. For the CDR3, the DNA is TGTGCCAGCAGTTTAACCCCAGATACAGTCCGTGTTAAGTACTTC.

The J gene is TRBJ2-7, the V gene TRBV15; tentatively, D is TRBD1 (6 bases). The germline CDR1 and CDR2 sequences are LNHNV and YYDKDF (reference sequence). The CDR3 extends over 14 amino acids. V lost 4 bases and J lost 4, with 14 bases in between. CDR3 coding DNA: TGTGCCACCAGCATTGGGACACCAGGATACGAGCAGTACTTC. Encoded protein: CATSIGTPGYEQYF.

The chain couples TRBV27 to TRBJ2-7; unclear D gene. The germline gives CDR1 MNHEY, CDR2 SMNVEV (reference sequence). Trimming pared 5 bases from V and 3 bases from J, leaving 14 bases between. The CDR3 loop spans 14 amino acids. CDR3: CASSIGLGGYEQYF. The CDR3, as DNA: TGTGCCAGCAGTATAGGGCTTGGCGGCTACGAGCAGTACTTC.

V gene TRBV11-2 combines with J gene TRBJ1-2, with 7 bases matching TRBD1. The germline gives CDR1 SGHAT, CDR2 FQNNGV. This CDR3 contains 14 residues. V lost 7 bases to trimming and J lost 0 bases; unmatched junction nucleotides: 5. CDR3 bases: TGTGCCAGCAACCCCGGGACAGCTAACTATGGCTACACCTTC. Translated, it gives CASNPGTANYGYTF.

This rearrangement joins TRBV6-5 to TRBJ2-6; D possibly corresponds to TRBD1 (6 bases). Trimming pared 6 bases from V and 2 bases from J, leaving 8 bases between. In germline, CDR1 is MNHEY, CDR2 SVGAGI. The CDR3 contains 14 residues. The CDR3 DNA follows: TGTGCCAGCAGGAGGGGGACTGGGGCCAACGTCCTGACTTTC. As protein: CASRRGTGANVLTF.

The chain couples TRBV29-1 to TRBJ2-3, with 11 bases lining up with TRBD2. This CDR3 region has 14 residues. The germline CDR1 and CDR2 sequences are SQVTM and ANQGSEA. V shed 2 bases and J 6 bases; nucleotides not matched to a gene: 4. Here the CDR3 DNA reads TGCAGCGTTGAAAGCTCTAGCGGGGGGGATACGCAGTATTTT. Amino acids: CSVESSSGGDTQYF.

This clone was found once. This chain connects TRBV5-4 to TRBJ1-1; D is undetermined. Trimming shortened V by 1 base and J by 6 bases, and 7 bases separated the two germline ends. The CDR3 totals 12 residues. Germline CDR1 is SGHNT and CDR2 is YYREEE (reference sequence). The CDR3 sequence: CASSLYEAEAFF. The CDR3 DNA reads TGTGCCAGCAGCTTGTATGAGGCTGAAGCTTTCTTT.

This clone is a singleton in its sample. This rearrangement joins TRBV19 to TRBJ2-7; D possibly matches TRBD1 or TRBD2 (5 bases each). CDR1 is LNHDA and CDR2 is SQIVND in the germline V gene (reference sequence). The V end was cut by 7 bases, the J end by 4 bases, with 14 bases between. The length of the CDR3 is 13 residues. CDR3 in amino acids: CASTPRDGYEQYF. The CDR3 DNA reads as TGTGCCAGTACCCCGAGGGACGGATACGAGCAGTACTTC.

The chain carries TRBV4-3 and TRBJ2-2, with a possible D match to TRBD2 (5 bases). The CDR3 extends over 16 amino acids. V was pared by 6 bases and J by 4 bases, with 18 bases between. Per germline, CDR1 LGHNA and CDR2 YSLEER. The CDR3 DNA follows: TGCGCCAGCAGTCCCTCTCGAGGGTGGGGCACCGGGGAGCTGTTTTTT. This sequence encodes CASSPSRGWGTGELFF.

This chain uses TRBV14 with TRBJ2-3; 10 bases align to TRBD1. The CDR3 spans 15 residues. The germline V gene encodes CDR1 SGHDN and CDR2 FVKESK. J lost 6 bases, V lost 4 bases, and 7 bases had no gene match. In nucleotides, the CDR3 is TGTGCCAGCAGCCCGTGGGGACAGGGGTTGGATACGCAGTATTTT. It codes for CASSPWGQGLDTQYF. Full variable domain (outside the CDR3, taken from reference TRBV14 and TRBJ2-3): EAGVTQFPSHSVIEKGQTVTLRCDPISGHDNLYWYRRVMGKEIKFLLHFVKESKQDESGMPNNRFLAERTGGTYSTLKVQPAELEDSGVYFCASSPWGQGLDTQYFGPGTRLTVL.

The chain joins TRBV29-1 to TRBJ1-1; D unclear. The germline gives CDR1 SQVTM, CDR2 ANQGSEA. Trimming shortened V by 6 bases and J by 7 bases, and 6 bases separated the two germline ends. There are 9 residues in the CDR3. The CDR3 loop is CSVDHEAFF. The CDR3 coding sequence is TGCAGCGTGGATCATGAAGCTTTCTTT.

DNA for the CDR3: TGTGCCAGCAGCCGGGGGCAGGGGGCGGAGAAGACCGGGGAGCTGTTTTTT. As protein: CASSRGQGAEKTGELFF. The V gene is TRBV7-8, the J gene TRBJ2-2; TRBD1 agrees at 8 bases. The germline V gene encodes CDR1 SGHVS and CDR2 FQNEAQ. V lost 5 bases and J lost 5; bases outside the gene matches: 13. This CDR3 contains 17 residues.

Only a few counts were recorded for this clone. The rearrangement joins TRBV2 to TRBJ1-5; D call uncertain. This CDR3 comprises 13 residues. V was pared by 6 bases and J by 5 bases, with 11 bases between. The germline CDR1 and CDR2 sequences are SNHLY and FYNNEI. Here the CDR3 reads CASRWRSDQPQHF. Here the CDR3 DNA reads TGTGCCAGCAGGTGGAGGTCTGATCAGCCCCAGCATTTT.

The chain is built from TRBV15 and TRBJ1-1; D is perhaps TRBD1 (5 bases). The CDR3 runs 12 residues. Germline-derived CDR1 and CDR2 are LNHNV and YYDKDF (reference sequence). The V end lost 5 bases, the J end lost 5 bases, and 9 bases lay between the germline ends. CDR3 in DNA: TGTGCCACCAGCCTAGAGGGGACTGAAGCTTTCTTT. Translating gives CATSLEGTEAFF.

The CDR3 DNA follows: TGCGCCAGCAGCCAAAGCCGCCTACGGCAGGGGTTCTACACCTTC. Its translation: CASSQSRLRQGFYTF. This chain joins TRBV4-3 and TRBJ1-2; a weak D match, TRBD1 (6 bases). The V end was cut by 2 bases, the J end by 10 bases, with 20 bases between. In germline, CDR1 is LGHNA, CDR2 YSLEER. The CDR3 covers 15 residues.

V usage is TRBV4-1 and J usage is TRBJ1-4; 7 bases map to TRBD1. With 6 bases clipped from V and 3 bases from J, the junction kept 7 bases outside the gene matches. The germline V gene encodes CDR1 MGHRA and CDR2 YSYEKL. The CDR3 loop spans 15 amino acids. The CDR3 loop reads CASRPSGTANEKLFF. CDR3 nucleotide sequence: TGCGCCAGCAGGCCCTCCGGGACAGCTAATGAAAAACTGTTTTTT.

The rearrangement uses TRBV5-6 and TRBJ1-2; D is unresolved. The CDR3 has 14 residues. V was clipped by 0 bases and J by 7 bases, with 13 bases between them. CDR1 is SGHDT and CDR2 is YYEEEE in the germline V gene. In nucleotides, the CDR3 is TGTGCCAGCAGCTTGGCGACGGGATGGGGTGGCTACACCTTC. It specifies CASSLATGWGGYTF.

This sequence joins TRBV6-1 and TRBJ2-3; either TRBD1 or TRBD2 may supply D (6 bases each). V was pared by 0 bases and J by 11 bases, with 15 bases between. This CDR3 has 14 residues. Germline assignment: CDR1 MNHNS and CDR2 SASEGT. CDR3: CASSEASGAFEQYF. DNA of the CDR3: TGTGCCAGCAGTGAAGCGTCGGGGGCCTTCGAGCAGTATTTT.

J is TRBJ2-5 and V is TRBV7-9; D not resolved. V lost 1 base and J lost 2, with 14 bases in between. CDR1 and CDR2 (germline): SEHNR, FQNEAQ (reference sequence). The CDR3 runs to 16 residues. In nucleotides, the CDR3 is TGTGCCAGCAGCTTAGGTCTCGGGCGGCGACAAGAGACCCAGTACTTC. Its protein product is CASSLGLGRRQETQYF.

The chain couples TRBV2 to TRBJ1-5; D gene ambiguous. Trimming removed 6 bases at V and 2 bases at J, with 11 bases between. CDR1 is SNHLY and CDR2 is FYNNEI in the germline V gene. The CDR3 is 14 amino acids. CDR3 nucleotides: TGTGCCAGCAGCGGGGAGCTGGGCAATCAGCCCCAGCATTTT. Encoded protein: CASSGELGNQPQHF.

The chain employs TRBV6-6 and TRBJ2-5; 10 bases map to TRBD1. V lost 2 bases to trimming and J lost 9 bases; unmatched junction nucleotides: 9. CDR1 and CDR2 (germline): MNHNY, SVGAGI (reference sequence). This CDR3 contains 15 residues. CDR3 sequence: CASSYRRTGGISQYF. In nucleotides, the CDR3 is TGTGCCAGCAGTTACCGACGGACAGGGGGAATCTCCCAGTACTTC.

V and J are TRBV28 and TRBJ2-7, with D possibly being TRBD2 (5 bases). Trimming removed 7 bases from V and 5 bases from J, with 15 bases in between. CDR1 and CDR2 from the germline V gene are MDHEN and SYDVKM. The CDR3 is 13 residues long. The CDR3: CASNDSAGDEQYF. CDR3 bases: TGTGCCAGCAACGACTCGGCCGGGGACGAGCAGTACTTC. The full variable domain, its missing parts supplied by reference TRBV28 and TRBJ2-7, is DVKVTQSSRYLVKRTGEKVFLECVQDMDHENMFWYRQDPGLGLRLIYFSYDVKMKEKGDIPEGYSVSREKKERFSLILESASTNQTSMYLCASNDSAGDEQYFGPGTRLTVT.

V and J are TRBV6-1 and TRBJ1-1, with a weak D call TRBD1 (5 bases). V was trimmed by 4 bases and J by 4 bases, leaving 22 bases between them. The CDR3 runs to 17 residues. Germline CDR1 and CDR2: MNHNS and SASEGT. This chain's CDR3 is CASSAARGTTVRTEAFF. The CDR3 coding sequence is TGTGCCAGCAGTGCTGCGAGAGGGACGACAGTCCGCACTGAAGCTTTCTTT.

CDR3: CASSPGQGASNQPQHF. The CDR3, as DNA: TGCGCCAGCAGCCCCGGACAGGGGGCGAGCAATCAGCCCCAGCATTTT. V gene TRBV5-1 combines with J gene TRBJ1-5; 11 bases map to TRBD1. The CDR3 is 16 residues long. The V segment lost 4 bases and the J segment 1 base; nucleotides outside the gene matches: 4. From germline, CDR1 is SGHRS and CDR2 YFSETQ.

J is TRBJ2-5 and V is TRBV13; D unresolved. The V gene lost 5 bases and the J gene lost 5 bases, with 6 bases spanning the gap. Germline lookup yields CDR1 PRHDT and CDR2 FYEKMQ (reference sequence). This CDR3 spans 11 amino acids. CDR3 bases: TGTGCCAGCAGCCTAGTGGAGACCCAGTACTTC. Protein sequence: CASSLVETQYF.

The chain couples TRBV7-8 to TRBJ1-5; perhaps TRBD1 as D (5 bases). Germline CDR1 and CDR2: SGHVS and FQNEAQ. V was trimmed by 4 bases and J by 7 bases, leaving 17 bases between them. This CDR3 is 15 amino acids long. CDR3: CASSSSRGLGQPQHF. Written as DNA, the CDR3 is TGTGCCAGCAGCTCGTCCCGGGGCCTGGGACAGCCCCAGCATTTT.

The CDR3 region is CASLGTMNTEAFF. CDR3 in DNA: TGTGCCTCATTGGGTACAATGAACACTGAAGCTTTCTTT. V and J are TRBV7-9 and TRBJ1-1; no firm D call. CDR1 and CDR2 from the germline V gene are SEHNR and FQNEAQ (reference sequence). Trimming stripped 11 bases from V and 0 bases from J, with 13 bases between. The CDR3 is 13 amino acids.

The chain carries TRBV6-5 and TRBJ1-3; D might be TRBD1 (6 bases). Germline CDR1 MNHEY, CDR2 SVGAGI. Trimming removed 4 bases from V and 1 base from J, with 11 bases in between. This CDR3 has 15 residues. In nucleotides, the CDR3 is TGTGCCAGCAGTTCCCAGGGGATTTCTGGAAACACCATATATTTT. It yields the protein CASSSQGISGNTIYF.

The CDR3 coding sequence is TGTGCCAGTGGGACAGCGCCCCGGGAGACCCAGTACTTC. Translation: CASGTAPRETQYF. The chain is built from TRBV27 and TRBJ2-5; 7 nucleotides align to TRBD1. V shed 9 bases, J shed 5 bases, and the junction held 9 bases outside the gene matches. Germline CDR1 reads MNHEY; CDR2 reads SMNVEV (reference sequence). This CDR3 spans 13 amino acids.